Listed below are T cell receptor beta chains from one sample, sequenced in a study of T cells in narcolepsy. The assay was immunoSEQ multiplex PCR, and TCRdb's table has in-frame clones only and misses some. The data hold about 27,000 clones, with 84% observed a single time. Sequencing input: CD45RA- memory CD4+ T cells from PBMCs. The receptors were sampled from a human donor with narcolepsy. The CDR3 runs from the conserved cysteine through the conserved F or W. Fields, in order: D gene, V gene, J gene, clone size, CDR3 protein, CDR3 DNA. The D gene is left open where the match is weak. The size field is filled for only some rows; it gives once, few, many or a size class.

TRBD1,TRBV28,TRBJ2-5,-,CASSYYRGFETQYF,TGTGCCAGCAGTTACTACAGGGGGTTCGAGACCCAGTACTTC
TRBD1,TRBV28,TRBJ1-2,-,CASSDPGTGHYGYTF,TGTGCCAGCAGTGATCCCGGGACAGGTCACTATGGCTACACCTTC
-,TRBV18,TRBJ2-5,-,CASSSYGETQYF,TGTGCCAGCTCATCATATGGAGAGACCCAGTACTTC
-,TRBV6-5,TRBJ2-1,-,CASSRMGNEQFF,TGTGCCAGCAGCCGCATGGGGAATGAGCAGTTCTTC
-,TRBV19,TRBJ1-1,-,CASTIHWGNTEAFF,TGTGCCAGTACCATCCATTGGGGGAACACTGAAGCTTTCTTT
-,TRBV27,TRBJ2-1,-,CASSPLTGRGSSYNEQFF,TGTGCCAGCAGTCCATTGACAGGGAGGGGGAGCTCCTACAATGAGCAGTTCTTC
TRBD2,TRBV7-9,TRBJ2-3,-,CASRGGASGRKTDTQYF,TGTGCCAGCAGGGGTGGAGCAAGCGGGAGGAAGACAGATACGCAGTATTTT
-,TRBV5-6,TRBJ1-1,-,CASSPVDRDTEAFF,TGTGCCAGCAGCCCGGTCGACAGAGACACTGAAGCTTTCTTT
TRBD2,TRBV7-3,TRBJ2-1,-,CASSSIAGVYNEQFF,TGTGCCAGCAGCTCAATAGCGGGAGTCTACAATGAGCAGTTCTTC
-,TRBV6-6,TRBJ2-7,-,CASRGVQAGEQYF,TGTGCCAGCAGGGGGGTGCAAGCGGGCGAGCAGTACTTC
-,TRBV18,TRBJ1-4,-,CASSSQGRGLNEKLFF,TGTGCCAGCTCATCACAGGGACGGGGTTTGAATGAAAAACTGTTTTTT
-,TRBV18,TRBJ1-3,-,CASLRGDTIYF,TGTGCCAGCCTCCGGGGGGACACCATATATTTT
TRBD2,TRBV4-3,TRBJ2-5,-,CASSQEAGGRETQYF,TGCGCCAGCAGCCAAGAGGCGGGAGGCCGGGAGACCCAGTACTTC
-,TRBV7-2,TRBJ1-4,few,CASSLTGSRQTRRGEKLFF,TGTGCCAGCAGCTTAACCGGGTCGAGGCAAACCCGACGGGGTGAAAAACTGTTTTTT
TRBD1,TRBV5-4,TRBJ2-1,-,CASSLTDRADEQFF,TGTGCCAGCAGCTTAACGGACAGGGCCGATGAGCAGTTCTTC
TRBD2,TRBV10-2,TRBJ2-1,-,CASSGQAGGYNEQFF,TGCGCCAGCAGTGGGCAAGCGGGAGGATACAATGAGCAGTTCTTC
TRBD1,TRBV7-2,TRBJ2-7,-,CASSFTGQALYEQYF,TGTGCCAGCAGCTTTACGGGACAGGCCCTATACGAGCAGTACTTC
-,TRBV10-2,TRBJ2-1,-,CASKMEDWSSYNEQFF,TGCGCCAGCAAGATGGAGGACTGGAGCTCCTACAATGAGCAGTTCTTC